These 21 T cell receptor beta chains came from one sample sequenced in a study of tumor-infiltrating lymphocytes in localized non-small cell lung cancer. Profiled with immunoSEQ multiplex PCR; TCRdb holds only in-frame clones, not every one. The sample contains some 8,000 clones, almost 80% of which appear only once. The sequencing input was uninvolved lung tissue not adjacent to the tumor. The receptors stem from a human donor with non-small cell lung cancer.

V is TRBV21-1 and J is TRBJ1-2. TRBV21-1 is a pseudogene locus. There are 16 residues in the CDR3. CDR3 protein: CASSNGGTYPNYGYTF. CDR3 nucleotides: TGTGCCAGCAGCAATGGCGGGACTTATCCTAACTATGGCTACACCTTC.

There are a few counts of this clone. The chain has TRBV27 and TRBJ1-1, with D unclear. Germline CDR1 reads MNHEY; CDR2 reads SMNVEV (reference sequence). V was cut by 5 bases and J by 3 bases, with 10 bases left in between. The CDR3 contains 13 residues. CDR3: CASSPKGYTEAFF. The CDR3 nucleotides read TGTGCCAGCAGTCCCAAAGGGTACACTGAAGCTTTCTTT.

This chain joins TRBV6-6 and TRBJ1-5; a weak D match, TRBD1 (6 bases). Trimming took 10 bases from V and 11 from J, leaving 18 bases between them. Germline CDR1 MNHNY, CDR2 SVGAGI (reference sequence). The CDR3 has 12 amino acids. CDR3 coding DNA: TGTGCCACTCGACAGGTTCAATTCTCCCAGCATTTT. This translates into CATRQVQFSQHF.

This clone has just a few counts. The chain combines TRBV5-1 with TRBJ1-1, with D possibly matching TRBD1 (6 bases). Trimming removed 7 bases at V and 7 bases at J, with 14 bases between. CDR3 length equals 12 residues. Looked up from germline, CDR1 is SGHRS and CDR2 is YFSETQ. The CDR3, as DNA: TGCGCCAGCCGCGGGGACACCCTTGAAGCTTTCTTT. This gives the protein CASRGDTLEAFF.

The chain has TRBV11-1 and TRBJ2-1; 14 bases match TRBD2. The CDR3 is 18 residues long. Germline V gene lookup returns CDR1 SGHAT and CDR2 FQDESV (reference sequence). Germline trimming cut 2 bases from V and 9 bases from J; bases unmatched to any gene: 12. CDR3 DNA: TGTGCCAGCAGCTTACTGATGCGGGGACTAGCGGGAGAGAGTGAGCAGTTCTTC. Amino acids: CASSLLMRGLAGESEQFF. Combining the CDR3 with reference TRBV11-1 and TRBJ2-1 gives the whole variable domain EAEVAQSPRYKITEKSQAVAFWCDPISGHATLYWYRQILGQGPELLVQFQDESVVDDSQLPKDRFSAERLKGVDSTLKIQPAELGDSAMYLCASSLLMRGLAGESEQFFGPGTRLTVL.

This clone was seen a few times. The V and J genes are TRBV5-1 and TRBJ1-4; D remains ambiguous. Looked up from germline, CDR1 is SGHRS and CDR2 is YFSETQ. V was cut by 4 bases and J by 0 bases, with 7 bases left in between. The CDR3 extends over 14 amino acids. CDR3 sequence reads: CASSVVATNEKLFF. DNA for the CDR3: TGCGCCAGCAGCGTAGTTGCAACTAATGAAAAACTGTTTTTT.

This chain joins TRBV9 and TRBJ2-7; TRBD1 aligns across 10 bases. Germline V gene sequence: CDR1 SGDLS, CDR2 YYNGEE. CDR3 length: 14 amino acids. Unmatched junction bases numbered 5, after V lost 4 bases and J lost 4 bases. CDR3 coding DNA: TGTGCCAGCAGCTCCGGGACAGGGGCGTACGAGCAGTACTTC. This encodes CASSSGTGAYEQYF.

DNA for the CDR3: TGCAGCGGGCGGACTAGCGGGAGGGCCCAGGAGCAGTTCTTC. As protein: CSGRTSGRAQEQFF. This chain uses TRBV29-1 with TRBJ2-1, with TRBD2 matching over 15 bases. The CDR3 runs to 14 residues. Germline CDR1 is SQVTM and CDR2 is ANQGSEA. The V gene end was trimmed by 7 bases and the J gene end by 10 bases; junction bases not matched to a gene: 8.

V usage is TRBV2 and J usage is TRBJ2-6, with 9 bases identical to TRBD1. Germline V gives CDR1 SNHLY, CDR2 FYNNEI. After removal of 6 bases from V and 2 bases from J, the junction contained 2 bases not matched to a gene. The CDR3 runs 15 residues. CDR3 in DNA: TGTGCCAGCAGGGGGGACAGGGCTGGGGCCAACGTCCTGACTTTC. Residues: CASRGDRAGANVLTF.

This sequence joins TRBV2 and TRBJ1-1; 9 nucleotides match TRBD1. Germline-derived CDR1 and CDR2 are SNHLY and FYNNEI. Unmatched junction bases numbered 5, after V lost 6 bases and J lost 0 bases. The CDR3 has 15 residues. As DNA, the CDR3 is TGTGCCAGCAGCGGACAGGGGATACTGAACACTGAAGCTTTCTTT. Its protein product is CASSGQGILNTEAFF.

This clone was counted only a few times. The V and J genes are TRBV2 and TRBJ1-2; 9 nucleotides agree with TRBD1. CDR1 is SNHLY and CDR2 is FYNNEI in the germline V gene. Unmatched junction bases numbered 9, after V lost 11 bases and J lost 8 bases. The CDR3 is 12 amino acids. The CDR3 loop is CAARGTGYGYTF. CDR3 sequence (DNA): TGTGCCGCCAGAGGGACAGGGTACGGCTACACCTTC.

J is TRBJ2-5 and V is TRBV10-1; 9 nucleotides agree with TRBD1. Germline CDR1 is WNHNN and CDR2 is SYGVQD (reference sequence). The V gene end was trimmed by 1 base and the J gene end by 5 bases; junction bases not matched to a gene: 8. The CDR3 runs 16 residues. Here the CDR3 DNA reads TGCGCCAGCAGTGAGTGGACCGGGACAGGGAGCGAGACCCAGTACTTC. Translation gives CASSEWTGTGSETQYF.

This sequence joins TRBV7-2 and TRBJ1-2; TRBD1 matches 7 bases. CDR1 and CDR2 (germline): SGHTA, FQGNSA. Trimming removed 6 bases from V and 3 bases from J; junction bases left unmatched: 7. The CDR3 runs to 14 residues. The CDR3 DNA follows: TGTGCCAGCAGGCTTTTAACAGGGGACTATGGCTACACCTTC. Translated, it gives CASRLLTGDYGYTF.

This rearrangement joins TRBV9 to TRBJ2-1, with 9 positions matching TRBD2. The J segment lost 3 bases and the V segment lost 3 bases, leaving 1 base of the junction unmatched. The CDR3 is 14 amino acids. Germline loops: CDR1 SGDLS, CDR2 YYNGEE. CDR3 DNA: TGTGCCAGCAGCGCTAGCGGGAACTACAATGAGCAGTTCTTC. As protein: CASSASGNYNEQFF.

This sequence joins TRBV2 and TRBJ2-1; 10 bases agree with TRBD2. In germline, CDR1 is SNHLY, CDR2 FYNNEI. The CDR3 is 14 amino acids. The V gene end was trimmed by 9 bases and the J gene end by 5 bases; junction bases not matched to a gene: 7. This CDR3 reads CASLAGGAHNEQFF. The CDR3 region has the DNA TGTGCCAGTTTAGCGGGAGGAGCCCACAATGAGCAGTTCTTC.

V usage is TRBV30 and J usage is TRBJ1-5, with TRBD1 matching 7 bases. The length of the CDR3 is 16 residues. Germline V gene data show CDR1 as GTSNPN and CDR2 as SVGIG (reference sequence). V lost 2 bases to trimming and J lost 0 bases; unmatched junction nucleotides: 7. The CDR3 here is CAWSPGQVLSNQPQHF. CDR3 DNA sequence: TGTGCCTGGAGTCCAGGACAGGTTCTTAGCAATCAGCCCCAGCATTTT.

The chain links TRBV9 to TRBJ2-7, with 9 bases identical to TRBD2. V was clipped by 0 bases and J by 4 bases; unmatched bases: 5. The CDR3 runs 15 residues. Germline V CDR1 and CDR2: SGDLS, YYNGEE. CDR3 nucleotides: TGTGCCAGCAGCGTAGGGCTAGCGGGAAGTTACGAGCAGTACTTC. Translation gives CASSVGLAGSYEQYF.

V and J are TRBV2 and TRBJ1-5; 7 bases fit TRBD1. With V trimmed by 3 bases and J by 4 bases, 6 bases remained unmatched. CDR1 SNHLY and CDR2 FYNNEI come from the germline V gene. The CDR3 has 15 residues. The CDR3 spells CASSDGDRPNQPQHF. In DNA, the CDR3 is TGTGCCAGCAGTGATGGGGACAGACCAAATCAGCCCCAGCATTTT.

The chain has TRBV11-2 and TRBJ2-2, with 9 bases that match TRBD1. The ends lost 5 bases at V and 0 bases at J; junction bases unmatched: 10. Germline values: CDR1 SGHAT, CDR2 FQNNGV. The CDR3 consists of 18 residues. DNA for the CDR3: TGTGCCAGCAGCATACTCCCCGGGACAGGGCCGAACACCGGGGAGCTGTTTTTT. Protein: CASSILPGTGPNTGELFF.

This chain connects TRBV6-6 to TRBJ1-1; D call uncertain. CDR1 MNHNY and CDR2 SVGAGI come from the germline V gene (reference sequence). CDR3 size: 13 residues. Trimming removed 2 bases from V and 2 bases from J, with 6 bases in between. CDR3 sequence (DNA): TGTGCCAGCAGTTACAGGACTAACACTGAAGCTTTCTTT. Translated, it gives CASSYRTNTEAFF.

CDR3 sequence reads: CASSFWETGLPREKLFF. The DNA for the CDR3 is TGTGCCAGCAGTTTTTGGGAGACAGGCCTCCCGAGGGAAAAACTGTTTTTT. The J gene is TRBJ1-4, the V gene TRBV28; perhaps TRBD1 as D (6 bases). Germline assignment: CDR1 MDHEN and CDR2 SYDVKM. This CDR3 has 17 amino acids. The V and J ends lost 3 bases and 8 bases respectively, with 22 bases between them.